This paragraph covers one T cell receptor beta chain sequence. In the study's own analysis: Estimated nucleated cell counts came from reference gene primer amplification. The repertoire was sequenced with immunoSEQ multiplex PCR; TCRdb's copy has only in-frame clones and lacks some. V, J and clone size derive from that table, while D and trimming were established from the DNA sequence. The table lists over 40,000 clones, roughly 88% of them singletons. The data stem from a study of blood T cell repertoires in COVID-19. Turning to the study itself: COVID-19 samples collected from the United States, Italy and Spain covered acute and convalescent phases.

Germline CDR1 reads SEHNR; CDR2 reads FQNEAQ (reference sequence). There are 13 residues in the CDR3. V gave up 3 bases and J gave up 4 bases; unmatched junction bases: 1. The sequenced sample consisted of peripheral blood. The TCR comes from a man older than 75 with acute or convalescent COVID-19. This chain joins TRBV7-9 and TRBJ2-5, with TRBD1 identical over 8 bases. In DNA form, the CDR3 reads TGTGCCAGCAGCTTGACAGGGGTAGAGACCCAGTACTTC. Amino acid sequence: CASSLTGVETQYF.